This passage covers 13 T cell receptor beta chains from one sample sequenced in a study of regulatory T cells in long-lasting Graves disease. Stated time point: newly diagnosed GD, antithyroid drugs for less than 3 months. The TCR library was prepared using RNA isolated from PBMCs. Construction of the TCR beta libraries employed iRepertoire HTBI primers in conjunction with Arm-PCR of CDR3 regions. TCRdb re-analysed the multiplex PCR reads in MiXCR, keeping a single row per CDR3 protein. In the table there are 300,000 to 450,000 distinct CDR3 sequences, 15% to 19% of which are singletons. The sequences come from peripheral blood mononuclear cells (PBMCs), collected at new diagnosis, from a patient treated with antithyroid drugs. The receptors were sampled from a female donor with Graves disease.

This clonotype was detected ten times or more. The chain combines TRBV7-6 with TRBJ1-1; 8 nucleotides match TRBD1. Trimming at V came to 4 bases and at J to 7 bases, leaving 5 bases not matched to a gene. From germline, CDR1 is SGHVS and CDR2 FNYEAQ. The CDR3 is 13 amino acids. The CDR3 DNA follows: TGTGCCAGCAGCTCCGGGACAGGTAGTGAAGCTTTCTTT. This translates into CASSSGTGSEAFF.

This clonotype was counted at least ten times. This CDR3 is CASSLSAEETYEQYF. Written as DNA, the CDR3 is TGTGCCAGCAGTTTATCTGCGGAGGAGACCTACGAGCAGTACTTC. This chain connects TRBV27 to TRBJ2-7, with a weak D call TRBD2 (5 bases). Between the trimmed V and J ends, which lost 0 bases and 2 bases, there was a span of 11 bases. Per germline, CDR1 MNHEY and CDR2 SMNVEV (reference sequence). The CDR3 sequence is 15 residues long.

Only a few counts were recorded for this clonotype. This sequence joins TRBV9 and TRBJ1-4; 9 bases fit TRBD1. V lost 3 bases, J lost 3 bases, and 6 bases stayed unmatched. Germline-derived CDR1 and CDR2 are SGDLS and YYNGEE. The CDR3 sequence is 16 residues long. CDR3 amino acids: CASSATGGGSNEKLFF. The CDR3 DNA reads as TGTGCCAGCAGCGCTACAGGGGGCGGATCTAATGAAAAACTGTTTTTT.

This clonotype was recorded many times. This sequence joins TRBV20-1 and TRBJ1-6, with D tentatively TRBD1 (5 bases). Trimming cost V 7 bases and J 8 bases, with 12 bases left between them. CDR1 is DFQATT, CDR2 SNEGSKA, per germline (reference sequence). The CDR3 loop spans 12 amino acids. The CDR3 loop is CSVRGQDSPLHF. In nucleotides, the CDR3 is TGCAGTGTAAGGGGCCAGGATTCACCCCTCCACTTT.

There are many counts of this clonotype. This chain joins TRBV7-2 and TRBJ2-1, with D perhaps TRBD2 (5 bases). CDR3 length: 13 residues. Germline values: CDR1 SGHTA, CDR2 FQGNSA. V lost 8 bases to trimming and J lost 0 bases, with 8 bases between them. The chain's CDR3 is CASGLDSYNEQFF. In nucleotides, the CDR3 is TGTGCCAGCGGACTGGACTCCTACAATGAGCAGTTCTTC.

The chain recombines TRBV3-1 with TRBJ2-3; the D is unclear. Trimming cost V 1 base and J 10 bases, with 9 bases left between them. Germline V lookup: CDR1 LGHDT, CDR2 YNNKEL (reference sequence). The CDR3 totals 12 residues. The CDR3 loop is CASSQGLPSQYF. DNA of the CDR3: TGTGCCAGCAGCCAAGGGCTGCCGTCGCAGTATTTT.

Details on this clonotype: This sequence may be a read error, since a much larger clone differs from it by one base. The V gene is TRBV6-2 or TRBV6-3, the J gene TRBJ2-2, with 15 bases lining up with TRBD2. CDR1 and CDR2 (germline): MNHEY, SVGEGT. The V and J ends lost 5 bases and 7 bases, in that order; junction bases with no gene match: 11. This CDR3 has 18 residues. The CDR3 here is CASSNLGTSGRNIGELFF. The CDR3 DNA reads as TGTGCCAGCAGTAACCTCGGGACTAGCGGGAGGAATATCGGGGAGCTGTTTTTT.

This clonotype was seen ten or more times. The J gene is TRBJ1-1, the V gene TRBV11-2, with 11 bases that match TRBD1. The V gene end was trimmed by 0 bases and the J gene end by 0 bases; junction bases not matched to a gene: 6. The CDR3 consists of 18 residues. The germline CDR1 and CDR2 sequences are SGHAT and FQNNGV. This CDR3 is CASSLDQRGQGVNTEAFF. CDR3 in DNA: TGTGCCAGCAGCTTAGATCAGAGGGGACAGGGGGTGAACACTGAAGCTTTCTTT.

V gene TRBV9 combines with J gene TRBJ2-1; D is ambiguous. CDR3 length equals 13 residues. Trimming removed 2 bases from V and 9 bases from J, with 12 bases in between. Germline V gene sequence: CDR1 SGDLS, CDR2 YYNGEE. The CDR3 DNA follows: TGTGCCAGCAGCGTTGGCAGTCTTACTGAGCAGTTCTTC. It is translated as CASSVGSLTEQFF. Full variable domain (rest looked up from reference TRBV9 and TRBJ2-1): DSGVTQTPKHLITATGQRVTLRCSPRSGDLSVYWYQQSLDQGLQFLIQYYNGEERAKGNILERFSAQQFPDLHSELNLSSLELGDSALYFCASSVGSLTEQFFGPGTRLTVL.

There are many counts of this clonotype. The V and J genes are TRBV6-1 and TRBJ2-7; 7 positions agree with TRBD1. Germline CDR1 reads MNHNS; CDR2 reads SASEGT. Germline trimming cut 6 bases from V and 3 bases from J; bases unmatched to any gene: 11. The CDR3 consists of 15 residues. The chain's CDR3 is CASRFSQGIGYEQYF. As DNA, the CDR3 is TGTGCCAGCAGGTTTTCACAGGGGATAGGCTACGAGCAGTACTTC.

This chain connects TRBV2 to TRBJ2-3; 7 positions agree with TRBD1. J lost 0 bases, V lost 4 bases, and 4 bases had no gene match. This CDR3 spans 15 amino acids. CDR1 and CDR2 (germline): SNHLY, FYNNEI. The CDR3 region has the DNA TGTGCCAGCAGTGGACAGGGCCCTAGCACAGATACGCAGTATTTT. Protein product: CASSGQGPSTDTQYF. Using reference TRBV2 and TRBJ2-3 for the parts outside the CDR3, the full variable domain is EPEVTQTPSHQVTQMGQEVILRCVPISNHLYFYWYRQILGQKVEFLVSFYNNEISEKSEIFDDQFSVERPDGSNFTLKIRSTKLEDSAMYFCASSGQGPSTDTQYFGPGTRLTVL.

This clonotype was detected ten times or more. The CDR3 DNA is TGTGCCAGCAGTGAAGATCTAGAGGCGGGAGCTAGGACAGATACGCAGTATTTT. The encoded protein is CASSEDLEAGARTDTQYF. The chain recombines TRBV2 with TRBJ2-3; 7 nucleotides line up with TRBD2. The CDR3 contains 18 residues. Trimming at V came to 1 base and at J to 3 bases, leaving 13 bases not matched to a gene. The V gene's germline CDR1 is SNHLY and CDR2 FYNNEI. Filled out from reference TRBV2 and TRBJ2-3, the complete variable domain reads EPEVTQTPSHQVTQMGQEVILRCVPISNHLYFYWYRQILGQKVEFLVSFYNNEISEKSEIFDDQFSVERPDGSNFTLKIRSTKLEDSAMYFCASSEDLEAGARTDTQYFGPGTRLTVL.

This clonotype was detected only a few times. This chain links TRBV5-1 with TRBJ2-2, with D hard to call. This CDR3 comprises 14 residues. Germline lookup yields CDR1 SGHRS and CDR2 YFSETQ. V lost 0 bases and J lost 6, with 9 bases in between. DNA of the CDR3: TGCGCCAGCAGCTTGGTTGCCGTGGCCGGGGAGCTGTTTTTT. This translates into CASSLVAVAGELFF.